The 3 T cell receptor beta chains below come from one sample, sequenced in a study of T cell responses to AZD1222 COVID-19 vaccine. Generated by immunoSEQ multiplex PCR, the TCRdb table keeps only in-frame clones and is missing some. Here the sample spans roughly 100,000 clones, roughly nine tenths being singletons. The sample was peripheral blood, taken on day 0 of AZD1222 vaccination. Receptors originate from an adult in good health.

Written as DNA, the CDR3 is TGTGCCAGCAGCTCGGGACTAGTTAGGGAGACCCAGTACTTC. Its translation: CASSSGLVRETQYF. The V and J genes are TRBV5-6 and TRBJ2-5; 8 bases are a match to TRBD2. The CDR3 extends over 14 amino acids. V lost 3 bases and J lost 5; bases outside the gene matches: 6. The germline V gene has CDR1 SGHDT and CDR2 YYEEEE.

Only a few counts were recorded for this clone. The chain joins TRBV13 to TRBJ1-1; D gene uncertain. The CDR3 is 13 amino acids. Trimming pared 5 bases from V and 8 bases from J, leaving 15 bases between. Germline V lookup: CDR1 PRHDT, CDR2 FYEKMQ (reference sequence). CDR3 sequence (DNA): TGTGCCAGCAGCCTCCGGGGAACCCCAGAAGCTTTCTTT. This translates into CASSLRGTPEAFF.

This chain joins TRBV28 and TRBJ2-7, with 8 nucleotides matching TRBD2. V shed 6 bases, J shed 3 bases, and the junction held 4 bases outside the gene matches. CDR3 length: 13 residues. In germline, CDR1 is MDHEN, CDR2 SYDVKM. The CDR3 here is CASRRTSNYEQYF. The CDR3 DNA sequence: TGTGCCAGCAGACGGACTAGCAACTACGAGCAGTACTTC.